This T cell receptor (beta chain) was sequenced during a study of cytomegalovirus exposure and HLA in healthy donors. For the study at large: Across a few hundred genotyped donors, just over 80% landed in the Caucasian-associated ancestry cluster. Study-wide results and caveats: A list of about 160 TCR beta chains associated with cytomegalovirus was given. Earlier analysis found most TCR beta V segments productive about 90% or about 30% of the time.

PCR amplification relied on 60 Vbeta primers (plus 13 Jbeta primers). Assay used: immunoSEQ multiplex PCR; TCRdb lists only in-frame clones, some missing. The table shows about 160,000 clones, with approximately 77% occurring only once. This clone was detected only once. The antigen is unknown. Trimming removed 1 base from V and 3 bases from J, with 10 bases in between. Looked up from germline, CDR1 is KGHSH and CDR2 is LQKENI. The length of the CDR3 is 15 residues. Sequenced: PBMCs. This receptor was identified in a female donor in good health and CMV-seronegative. The chain joins TRBV18 to TRBJ1-5, with D possibly TRBD1 on 5 matching bases. The CDR3 region has the DNA TGTGCCAGCTCACCACAGGGGAATCACAATCAGCCCCAGCATTTT. Its translation is CASSPQGNHNQPQHF.